This T cell receptor (beta chain) was sequenced during a study of shared clonotypes between healthy human individuals. Whole-study context: Donors consisted of two women and a few men between 18 and 49. Used for every donor were three CD4 naive, three CD4 memory, two CD8 naive and one CD8 memory plate. The study's findings and limits: Blood was the only sampled material, and tissue repertoires likely differ.

The CDR3 loop spans 15 amino acids. Germline V gene lookup returns CDR1 GTSNPN and CDR2 SVGIG (reference sequence). Trimming stripped 8 bases from V and 4 bases from J, with 23 bases between. Produced via immunoSEQ multiplex PCR; TCRdb's table is partial and in-frame only. The data hold 2 million to 2.5 million clones, with approximately 96% observed a single time. On this clone: Antigen unknown.

V is TRBV30 and J is TRBJ1-2, with D possibly being TRBD1 (5 bases). The sequenced sample was naive CD4+ T cells sorted from blood. Subset given: CD45RA+ positively selected. The clonotype comes from a man between 18 and 35 years old in good health. The CDR3 spells CAITRGTRGTYGYTF. Here the CDR3 DNA reads TGTGCCATCACCCGAGGGACTAGAGGGACCTATGGCTACACCTTC.